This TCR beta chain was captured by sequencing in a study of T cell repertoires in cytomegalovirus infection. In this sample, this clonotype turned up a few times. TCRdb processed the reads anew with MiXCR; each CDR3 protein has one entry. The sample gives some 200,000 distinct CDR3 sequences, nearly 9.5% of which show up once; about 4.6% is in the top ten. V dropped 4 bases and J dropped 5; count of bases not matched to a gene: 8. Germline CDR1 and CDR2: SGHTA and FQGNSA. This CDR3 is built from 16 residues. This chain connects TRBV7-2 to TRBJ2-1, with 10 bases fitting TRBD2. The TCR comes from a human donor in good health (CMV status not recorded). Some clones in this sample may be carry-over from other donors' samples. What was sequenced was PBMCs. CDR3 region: CASSYAGTSVNNEQFF. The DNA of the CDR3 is TGTGCCAGCAGCTACGCCGGGACTAGCGTAAACAATGAGCAGTTCTTC. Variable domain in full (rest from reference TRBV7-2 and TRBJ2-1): GAGVSQSPSNKVTEKGKDVELRCDPISGHTALYWYRQSLGQGLEFLIYFQGNSAPDKSGLPSDRFSAERTGGSVSTLTIQRTQQEDSAVYLCASSYAGTSVNNEQFFGPGTRLTVL.